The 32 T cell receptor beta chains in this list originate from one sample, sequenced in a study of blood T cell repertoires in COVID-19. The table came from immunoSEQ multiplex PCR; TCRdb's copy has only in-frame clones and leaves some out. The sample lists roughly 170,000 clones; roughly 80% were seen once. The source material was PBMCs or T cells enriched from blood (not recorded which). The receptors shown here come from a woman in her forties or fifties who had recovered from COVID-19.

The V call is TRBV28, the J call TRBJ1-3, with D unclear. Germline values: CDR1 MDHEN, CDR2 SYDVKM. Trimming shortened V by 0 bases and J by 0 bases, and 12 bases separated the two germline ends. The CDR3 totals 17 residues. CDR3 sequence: CASSLWQTAFSGNTIYF. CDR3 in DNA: TGTGCCAGCAGTTTATGGCAGACTGCTTTCTCTGGAAACACCATATATTTT.

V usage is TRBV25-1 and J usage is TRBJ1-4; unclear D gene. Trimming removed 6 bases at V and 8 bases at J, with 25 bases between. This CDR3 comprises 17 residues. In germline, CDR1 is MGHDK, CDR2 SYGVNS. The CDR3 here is CASRGREYLRLREKLFF. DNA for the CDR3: TGTGCCAGCAGAGGGAGGGAGTATCTACGTCTACGGGAAAAACTGTTTTTT.

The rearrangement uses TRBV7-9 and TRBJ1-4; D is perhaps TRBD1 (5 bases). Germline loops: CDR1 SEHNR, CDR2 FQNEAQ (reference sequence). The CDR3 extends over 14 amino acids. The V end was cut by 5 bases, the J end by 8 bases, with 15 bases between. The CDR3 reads CASSGSGKGEKLFF. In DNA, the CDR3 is TGTGCCAGCAGCGGTTCAGGGAAAGGCGAAAAACTGTTTTTT.

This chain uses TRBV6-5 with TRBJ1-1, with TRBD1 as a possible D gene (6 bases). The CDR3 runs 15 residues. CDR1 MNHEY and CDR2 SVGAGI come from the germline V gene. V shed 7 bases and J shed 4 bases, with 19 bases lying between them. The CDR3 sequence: CASTRLGGDATEAFF. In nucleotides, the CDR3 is TGTGCCAGCACCCGACTAGGGGGGGACGCCACTGAAGCTTTCTTT.

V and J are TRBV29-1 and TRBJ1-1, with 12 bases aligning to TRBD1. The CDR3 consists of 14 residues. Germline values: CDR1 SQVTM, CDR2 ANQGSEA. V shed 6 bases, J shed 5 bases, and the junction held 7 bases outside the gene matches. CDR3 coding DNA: TGCAGCGTCCGGGACAGGGGGCTGGAGACTGAAGCTTTCTTT. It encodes CSVRDRGLETEAFF.

CDR3 protein: CASSNLRVHTEAFF. The CDR3, as DNA: TGTGCCAGTAGCAACCTCAGGGTTCACACTGAAGCTTTCTTT. V gene TRBV19 combines with J gene TRBJ1-1; D is possibly TRBD1 (5 bases). The germline V gene encodes CDR1 LNHDA and CDR2 SQIVND (reference sequence). V was clipped by 6 bases and J by 3 bases, with 14 bases between them. The CDR3 runs 14 residues.

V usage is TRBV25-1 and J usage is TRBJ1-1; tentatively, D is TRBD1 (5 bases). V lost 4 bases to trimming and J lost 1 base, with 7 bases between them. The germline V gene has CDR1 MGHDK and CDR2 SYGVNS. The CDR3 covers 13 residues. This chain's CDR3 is CASSAQENTEAFF. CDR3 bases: TGTGCCAGCAGTGCACAGGAGAACACTGAAGCTTTCTTT.

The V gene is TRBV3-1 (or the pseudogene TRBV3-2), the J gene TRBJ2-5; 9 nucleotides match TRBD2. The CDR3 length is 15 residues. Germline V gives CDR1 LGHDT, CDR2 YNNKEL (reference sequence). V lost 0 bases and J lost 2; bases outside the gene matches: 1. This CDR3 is CASSQETSGQETQYF. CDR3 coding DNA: TGTGCCAGCAGCCAAGAGACTAGCGGTCAAGAGACCCAGTACTTC.

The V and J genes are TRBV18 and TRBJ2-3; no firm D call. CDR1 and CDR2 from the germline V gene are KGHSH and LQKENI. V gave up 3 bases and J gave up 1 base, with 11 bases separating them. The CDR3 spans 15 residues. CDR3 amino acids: CASSPYGEGTDTQYF. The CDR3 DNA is TGTGCCAGCTCACCTTACGGAGAGGGCACAGATACGCAGTATTTT.

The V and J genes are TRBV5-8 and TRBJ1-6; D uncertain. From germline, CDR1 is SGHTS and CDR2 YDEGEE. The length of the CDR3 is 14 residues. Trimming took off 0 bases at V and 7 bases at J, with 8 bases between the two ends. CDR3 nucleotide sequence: TGTGCCAGCAGCTTGGGGCGGGAGAATTCACCCCTCCACTTT. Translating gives CASSLGRENSPLHF.

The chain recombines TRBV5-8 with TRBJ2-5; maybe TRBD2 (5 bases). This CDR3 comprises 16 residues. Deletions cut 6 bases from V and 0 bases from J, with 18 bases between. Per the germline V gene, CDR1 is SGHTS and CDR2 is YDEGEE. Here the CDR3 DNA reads TGTGCCAGCACCCCTGGAGGAGGATCGTACCAAGAGACCCAGTACTTC. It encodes CASTPGGGSYQETQYF. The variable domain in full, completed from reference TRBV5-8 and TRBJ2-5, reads EAGVTQSPTHLIKTRGQQATLRCSPISGHTSVYWYQQALGLGLQFLLWYDEGEERNRGNFPPRFSGRQFPNYSSELNVNALELEDSALYLCASTPGGGSYQETQYFGPGTRLLVL.

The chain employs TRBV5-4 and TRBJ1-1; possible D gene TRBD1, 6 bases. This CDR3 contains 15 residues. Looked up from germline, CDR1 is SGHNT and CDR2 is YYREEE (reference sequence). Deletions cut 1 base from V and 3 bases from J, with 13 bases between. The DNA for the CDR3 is TGTGCCAGCAGCTTGCCAGGGAGGGGGGACACTGAAGCTTTCTTT. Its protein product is CASSLPGRGDTEAFF.

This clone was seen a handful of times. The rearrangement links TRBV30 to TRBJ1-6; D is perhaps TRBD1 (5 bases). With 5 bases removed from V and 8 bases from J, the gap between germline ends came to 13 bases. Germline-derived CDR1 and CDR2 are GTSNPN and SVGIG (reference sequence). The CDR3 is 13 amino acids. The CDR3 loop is CAWDNRRYSPLHF. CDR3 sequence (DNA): TGTGCCTGGGACAACAGGAGATATTCACCCCTCCACTTT.

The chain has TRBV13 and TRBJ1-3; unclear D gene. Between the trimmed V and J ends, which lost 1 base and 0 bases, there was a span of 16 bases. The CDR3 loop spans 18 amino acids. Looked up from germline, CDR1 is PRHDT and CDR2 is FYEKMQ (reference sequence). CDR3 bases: TGTGCCAGCAGCTTAGATGGCGAGGGTAAAACCTCTGGAAACACCATATATTTT. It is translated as CASSLDGEGKTSGNTIYF.

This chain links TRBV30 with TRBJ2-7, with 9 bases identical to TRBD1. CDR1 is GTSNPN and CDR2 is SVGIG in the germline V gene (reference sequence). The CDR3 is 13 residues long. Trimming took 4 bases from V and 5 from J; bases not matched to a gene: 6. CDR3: CAWTRQGGHEQYV. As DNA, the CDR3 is TGTGCCTGGACCCGACAGGGGGGCCACGAGCAGTACGTC.

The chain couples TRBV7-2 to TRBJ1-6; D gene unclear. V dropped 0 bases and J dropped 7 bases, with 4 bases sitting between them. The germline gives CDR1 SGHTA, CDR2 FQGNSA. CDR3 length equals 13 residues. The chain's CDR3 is CASSLARNSPLHF. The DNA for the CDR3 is TGTGCCAGCAGCTTAGCGAGAAATTCACCCCTCCACTTT.

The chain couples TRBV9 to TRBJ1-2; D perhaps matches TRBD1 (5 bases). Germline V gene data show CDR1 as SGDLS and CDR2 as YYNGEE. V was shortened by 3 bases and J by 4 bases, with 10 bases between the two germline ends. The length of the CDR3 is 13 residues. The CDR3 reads CASSADTFYGYTF. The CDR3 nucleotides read TGTGCCAGCAGCGCGGACACCTTCTATGGCTACACCTTC.

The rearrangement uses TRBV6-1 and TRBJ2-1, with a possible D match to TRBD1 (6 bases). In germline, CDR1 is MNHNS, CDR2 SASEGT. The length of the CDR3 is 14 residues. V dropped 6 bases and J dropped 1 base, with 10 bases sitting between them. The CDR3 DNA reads TGTGCCAGCAGCTGGGACAAATCCTACAATGAGCAGTTCTTC. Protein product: CASSWDKSYNEQFF.

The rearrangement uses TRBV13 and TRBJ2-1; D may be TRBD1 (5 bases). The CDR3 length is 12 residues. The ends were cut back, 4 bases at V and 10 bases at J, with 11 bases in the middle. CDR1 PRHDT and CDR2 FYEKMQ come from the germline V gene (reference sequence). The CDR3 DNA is TGTGCCAGCAGCTCCTCGCAGGGAGAGCAGTTCTTC. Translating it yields CASSSSQGEQFF.

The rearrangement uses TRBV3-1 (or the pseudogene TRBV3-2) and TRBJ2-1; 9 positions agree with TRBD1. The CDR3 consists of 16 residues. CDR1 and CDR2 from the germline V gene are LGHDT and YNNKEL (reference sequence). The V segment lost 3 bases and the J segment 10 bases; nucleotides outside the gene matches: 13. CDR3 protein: CASSHPSRDRAGEQFF. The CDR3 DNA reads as TGTGCCAGCAGCCACCCGTCCCGGGACAGGGCCGGAGAGCAGTTCTTC.

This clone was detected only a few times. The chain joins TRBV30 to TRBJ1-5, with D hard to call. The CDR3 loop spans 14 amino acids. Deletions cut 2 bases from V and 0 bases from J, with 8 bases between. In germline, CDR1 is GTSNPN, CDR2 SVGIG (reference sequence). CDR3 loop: CAWSLTYSNQPQHF. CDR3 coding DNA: TGTGCCTGGAGTCTCACTTATAGCAATCAGCCCCAGCATTTT. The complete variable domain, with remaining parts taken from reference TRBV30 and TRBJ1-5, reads SQTIHQWPATLVQPVGSPLSLECTVEGTSNPNLYWYRQAAGRGLQLLFYSVGIGQISSEVPQNLSASRPQDRQFILSSKKLLLSDSGFYLCAWSLTYSNQPQHFGDGTRLSIL.

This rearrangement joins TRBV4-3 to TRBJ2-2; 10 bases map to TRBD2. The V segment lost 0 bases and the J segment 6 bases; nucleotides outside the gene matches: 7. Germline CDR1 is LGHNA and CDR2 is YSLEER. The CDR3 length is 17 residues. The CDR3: CASSQDALAGVPGELFF. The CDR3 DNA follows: TGCGCCAGCAGCCAAGATGCCCTAGCGGGAGTTCCCGGGGAGCTGTTTTTT.

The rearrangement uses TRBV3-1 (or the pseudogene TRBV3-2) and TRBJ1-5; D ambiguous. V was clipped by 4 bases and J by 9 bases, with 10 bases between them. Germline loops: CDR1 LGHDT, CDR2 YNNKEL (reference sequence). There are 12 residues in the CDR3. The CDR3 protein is CASSRGTGPQHF. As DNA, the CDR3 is TGTGCCAGCAGCCGAGGCACGGGGCCCCAGCATTTT.

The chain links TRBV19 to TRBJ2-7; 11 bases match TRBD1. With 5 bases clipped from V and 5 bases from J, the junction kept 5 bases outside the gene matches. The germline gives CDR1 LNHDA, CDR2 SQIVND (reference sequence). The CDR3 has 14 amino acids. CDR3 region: CASSPGQGADEQYV. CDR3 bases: TGTGCCAGTAGTCCCGGACAGGGGGCCGACGAGCAGTACGTC.

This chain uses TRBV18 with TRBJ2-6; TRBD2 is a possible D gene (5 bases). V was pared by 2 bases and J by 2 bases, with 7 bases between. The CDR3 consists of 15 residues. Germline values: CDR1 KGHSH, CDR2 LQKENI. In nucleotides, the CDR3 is TGTGCCAGCTCACCAAAGGGAGCTGGGGCCAACGTCCTGACTTTC. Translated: CASSPKGAGANVLTF.

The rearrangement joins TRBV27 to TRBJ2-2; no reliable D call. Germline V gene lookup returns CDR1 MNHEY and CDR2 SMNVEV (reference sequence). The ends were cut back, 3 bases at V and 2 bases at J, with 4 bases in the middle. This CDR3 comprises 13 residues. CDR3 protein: CASSFINTGELFF. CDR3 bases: TGTGCCAGCAGTTTTATCAACACCGGGGAGCTGTTTTTT.

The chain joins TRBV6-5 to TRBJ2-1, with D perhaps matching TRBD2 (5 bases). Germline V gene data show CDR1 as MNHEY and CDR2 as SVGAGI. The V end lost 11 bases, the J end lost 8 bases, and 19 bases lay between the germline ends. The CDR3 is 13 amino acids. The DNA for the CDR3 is TGTGCCTCGCGGACTCCGACTACGGATGAGCAGTTCTTC. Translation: CASRTPTTDEQFF.

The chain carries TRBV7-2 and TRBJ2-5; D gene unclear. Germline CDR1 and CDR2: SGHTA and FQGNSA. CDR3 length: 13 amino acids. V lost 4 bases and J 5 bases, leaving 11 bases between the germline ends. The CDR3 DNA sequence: TGTGCCAGCAGCTCCCCCCCCAGGGAGACCCAGTACTTC. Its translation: CASSSPPRETQYF. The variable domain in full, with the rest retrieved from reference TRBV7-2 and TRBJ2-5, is GAGVSQSPSNKVTEKGKDVELRCDPISGHTALYWYRQSLGQGLEFLIYFQGNSAPDKSGLPSDRFSAERTGGSVSTLTIQRTQQEDSAVYLCASSSPPRETQYFGPGTRLLVL.

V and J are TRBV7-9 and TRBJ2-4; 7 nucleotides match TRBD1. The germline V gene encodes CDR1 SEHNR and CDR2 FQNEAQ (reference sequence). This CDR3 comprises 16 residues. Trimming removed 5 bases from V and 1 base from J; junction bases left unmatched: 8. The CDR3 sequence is CASSKNKQGAKNIQYF. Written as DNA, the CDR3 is TGTGCCAGCAGCAAGAATAAACAGGGGGCCAAAAACATTCAGTACTTC.

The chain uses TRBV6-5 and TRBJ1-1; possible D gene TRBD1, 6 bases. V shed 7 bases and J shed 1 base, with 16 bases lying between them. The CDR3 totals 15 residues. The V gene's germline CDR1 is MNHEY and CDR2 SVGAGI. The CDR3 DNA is TGTGCCAGCACAGGGGAAAGGGGACGGAACACTGAAGCTTTCTTT. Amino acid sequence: CASTGERGRNTEAFF.

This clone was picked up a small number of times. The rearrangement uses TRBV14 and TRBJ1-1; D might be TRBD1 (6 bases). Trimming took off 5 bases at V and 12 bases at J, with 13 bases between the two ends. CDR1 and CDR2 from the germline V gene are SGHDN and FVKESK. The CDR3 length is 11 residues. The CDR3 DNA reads TGTGCCAGCAGCTCCGGGACAACGACTTTCTTT. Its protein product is CASSSGTTTFF.

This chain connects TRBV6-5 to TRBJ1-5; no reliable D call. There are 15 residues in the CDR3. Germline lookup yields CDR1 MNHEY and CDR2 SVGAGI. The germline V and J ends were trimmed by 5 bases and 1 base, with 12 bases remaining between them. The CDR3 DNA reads TGTGCCAGCAGTAATAGCGAGGCGAGCAATCAGCCCCAGCATTTT. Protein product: CASSNSEASNQPQHF.